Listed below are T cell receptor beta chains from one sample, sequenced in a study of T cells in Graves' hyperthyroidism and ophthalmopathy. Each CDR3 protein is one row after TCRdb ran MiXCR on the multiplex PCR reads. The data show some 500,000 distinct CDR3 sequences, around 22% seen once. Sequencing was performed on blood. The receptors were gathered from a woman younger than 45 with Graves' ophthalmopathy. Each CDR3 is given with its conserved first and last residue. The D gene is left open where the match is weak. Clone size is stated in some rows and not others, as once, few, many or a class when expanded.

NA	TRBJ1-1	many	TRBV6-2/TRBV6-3	CASSYKKATEAFF	TGTGCCAGCAGTTACAAGAAGGCCACTGAAGCTTTCTTT
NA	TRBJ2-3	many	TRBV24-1	CATSDYRTTDTQYF	TGTGCCACCAGTGATTACAGGACCACAGATACGCAGTATTTT
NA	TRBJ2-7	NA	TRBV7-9	CASSFPRDGTYEQYF	TGTGCCAGCAGCTTTCCCCGGGACGGAACCTACGAGCAGTACTTC
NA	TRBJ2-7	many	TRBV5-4	CASSSNLQGNEQYF	TGTGCCAGCAGCTCGAACCTCCAGGGAAACGAGCAGTACTTC
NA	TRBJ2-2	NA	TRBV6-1	CASSSGTSTGELFF	TGTGCCAGCTCTTCCGGGACTTCCACCGGGGAGCTGTTTTTT
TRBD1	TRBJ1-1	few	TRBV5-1	CASSQKQGVMNTEAFF	TGCGCCAGCAGCCAAAAACAGGGGGTGATGAACACTGAAGCTTTCTTT
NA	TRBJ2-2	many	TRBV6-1	CASSATPGLNTGELFF	TGTGCCAGCAGTGCCACCCCGGGGCTAAACACCGGGGAGCTGTTTTTT
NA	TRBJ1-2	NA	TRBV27	CASTDLRGYGYTF	TGTGCCAGCACCGACCTGAGAGGTTATGGCTACACCTTC
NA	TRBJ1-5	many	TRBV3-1	CASSQFRNQPQHF	TGTGCCAGCAGCCAATTTAGGAATCAGCCCCAGCATTTT
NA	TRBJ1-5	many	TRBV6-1	CASSVGTDNYSNQPQHF	TGTGCCAGCAGTGTCGGGACTGATAATTATAGCAATCAGCCCCAGCATTTT
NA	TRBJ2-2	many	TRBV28	CASSLPYRTMNTGELFF	TGTGCCAGCAGTTTACCGTACAGGACCATGAACACCGGGGAGCTGTTTTTT
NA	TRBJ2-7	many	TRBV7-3	CASSLNGVSEQYF	TGTGCCAGCAGCTTAAACGGGGTTAGCGAGCAGTACTTC
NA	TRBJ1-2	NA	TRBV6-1	CASSQGGYYGYTF	TGTGCCAGCAGCCAAGGAGGTTACTATGGCTACACCTTC
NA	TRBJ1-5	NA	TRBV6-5	CTSRYSNQPQHF	TGTACCAGCAGATATAGCAATCAGCCCCAGCATTTT
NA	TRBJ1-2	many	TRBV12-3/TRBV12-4	CASSFRRDGYGYTF	TGTGCCAGCAGTTTCCGCCGGGACGGCTATGGCTACACCTTC
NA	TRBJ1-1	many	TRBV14	CASSQDMGRMNTEAFF	TGTGCCAGCAGCCAAGATATGGGCAGAATGAACACTGAAGCTTTCTTT
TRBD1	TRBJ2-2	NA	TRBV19	CASREGGGRTGELFF	TGTGCCAGTAGAGAAGGGGGCGGTCGGACCGGGGAGCTGTTTTTT
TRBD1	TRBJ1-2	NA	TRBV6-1	CASSKTPGGRGYTF	TGTGCCAGCAGTAAGACTCCAGGGGGCAGAGGCTACACCTTC
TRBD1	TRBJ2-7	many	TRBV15	CATSRGSGQGTYEQYF	TGTGCCACCAGCAGAGGGTCGGGACAGGGAACCTACGAGCAGTACTTC
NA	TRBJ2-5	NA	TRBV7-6	CASTTPGEETQYF	TGTGCCAGCACTACCCCGGGGGAAGAGACCCAGTACTTC
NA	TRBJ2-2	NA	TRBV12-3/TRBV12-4	CASTQGRSWGGELFF	TGTGCCAGCACCCAGGGACGGTCGTGGGGAGGGGAGCTGTTTTTT
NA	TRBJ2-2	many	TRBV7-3	CASSQQVTGELFF	TGTGCCAGCAGCCAACAGGTTACCGGGGAGCTGTTTTTT
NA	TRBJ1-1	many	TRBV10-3	CAISESTVTNTEAFF	TGTGCCATCAGTGAGTCGACAGTAACGAACACTGAAGCTTTCTTT
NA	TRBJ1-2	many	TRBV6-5	CASSYSIRSGFWFSYTF	TGTGCCAGCAGTTACTCAATCAGAAGCGGATTTTGGTTTAGCTACACCTTC
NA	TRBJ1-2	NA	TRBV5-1	CASSLETVGYGYTF	TGCGCCAGCAGCTTGGAGACAGTGGGCTATGGCTACACCTTC
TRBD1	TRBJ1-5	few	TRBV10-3	CAISTTGGRDQPQHF	TGTGCCATCAGTACAACAGGGGGCAGGGATCAGCCCCAGCATTTT
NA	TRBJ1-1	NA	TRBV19	CASSGSINTEAFF	TGTGCCAGTAGCGGCAGCATTAACACTGAAGCTTTCTTT
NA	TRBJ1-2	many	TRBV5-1	CASSQGGPGYTF	TGCGCCAGCAGCCAGGGAGGGCCTGGCTACACCTTC
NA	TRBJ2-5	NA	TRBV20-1	CSASLARYQETQYF	TGCAGTGCTAGCCTAGCGAGGTACCAAGAGACCCAGTACTTC
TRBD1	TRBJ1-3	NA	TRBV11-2	CASSRGPGGPSGNTIYF	TGTGCCAGCAGCCGGGGTCCAGGGGGCCCGTCTGGAAACACCATATATTTT
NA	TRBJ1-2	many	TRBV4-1	CASSQAGTTNYGYTF	TGCGCCAGCAGCCAAGCTGGGACAACTAACTATGGCTACACCTTC
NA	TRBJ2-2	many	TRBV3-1	CASCQSNTGELFF	TGTGCCAGCTGTCAGTCGAACACCGGGGAGCTGTTTTTT
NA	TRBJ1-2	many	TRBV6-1	CASSPGSWGYTF	TGTGCCAGCAGTCCGGGTAGCTGGGGCTACACCTTC